Each of the 17 T cell receptor beta chains below was sequenced from the same sample in a study of cytomegalovirus exposure and HLA in healthy donors. This table comes from immunoSEQ multiplex PCR, and its TCRdb copy is limited to in-frame clones, with some not included. The table lists some 140,000 clones, just under 90% of them singletons, with 5.5% to 7% in the top ten. The sequencing sample was made of PBMCs. The receptors stem from a woman aged 30 to 39 in good health and CMV-seropositive.

The chain links TRBV21-1 to TRBJ1-2; TRBD1 was called by the table and not checked on the DNA. TRBV21-1 is described as a pseudogene. The CDR3 runs to 15 residues. CDR3 protein: CASSKEGQAIYGYTF. The DNA of the CDR3 is TGTGCCAGCAGCAAAGAAGGACAGGCGATATATGGCTACACCTTC.

The CDR3 bases are TGCGCCAGCAGTGCCGGACAGGGGAATAACGAGCAGTACTTC. Its translation is CASSAGQGNNEQYF. This chain uses TRBV10-2 with TRBJ2-7; 9 positions match TRBD1. Germline CDR1 reads WSHSY; CDR2 reads SAAADI. This CDR3 contains 14 residues. Unmatched junction bases numbered 6, after V lost 4 bases and J lost 5 bases.

The CDR3 here is CARASGIYNEQFF. CDR3 coding DNA: TGCGCCAGAGCTAGCGGGATCTACAATGAGCAGTTCTTC. This chain links TRBV10-2 with TRBJ2-1; 9 positions agree with TRBD2. CDR3 length equals 13 residues. The germline gives CDR1 WSHSY, CDR2 SAAADI. V lost 9 bases, J lost 3 bases, and 3 bases stayed unmatched.

The CDR3 protein is CSARPGTGGYGYTF. In DNA form, the CDR3 reads TGCAGCGCCAGACCCGGGACAGGGGGCTATGGCTACACCTTC. The genes are TRBV29-1 and TRBJ1-2; 11 bases fit TRBD1. Unmatched junction bases numbered 8, after V lost 7 bases and J lost 4 bases. The germline V gene encodes CDR1 SQVTM and CDR2 ANQGSEA. The CDR3 is 14 residues long.

This chain joins TRBV27 and TRBJ1-5; 10 nucleotides line up with TRBD1. V lost 5 bases to trimming and J lost 10 bases; unmatched junction nucleotides: 5. CDR3 size: 13 residues. Germline V gene sequence: CDR1 MNHEY, CDR2 SMNVEV (reference sequence). For the CDR3, the DNA is TGTGCCAGCAGTAGCGGGACAGGGGTTCCCCAGCATTTT. This sequence encodes CASSSGTGVPQHF.

The J gene is TRBJ1-4, the V gene TRBV2; 9 nucleotides line up with TRBD1. Germline V lookup: CDR1 SNHLY, CDR2 FYNNEI. J gave up 7 bases and V 10 bases, and 10 bases lay outside the gene matches. The CDR3 extends over 14 amino acids. The CDR3 coding sequence is TGTGCCACCAGATCACGGACAGGGGCTGAAAAACTGTTTTTT. Its translation: CATRSRTGAEKLFF.

The chain uses TRBV7-3 and TRBJ2-7; D is possibly TRBD2 (6 bases). This CDR3 is 12 amino acids long. Germline V CDR1 and CDR2: SGHTA, FQGTGA. Deletions cut 5 bases from V and 12 bases from J, with 17 bases between. This chain's CDR3 is CASSANGRIVYF. The CDR3 bases are TGTGCCAGCAGCGCTAATGGGAGGATAGTGTACTTC.

This chain joins TRBV9 and TRBJ2-1; TRBD2 matches at 8 bases. Germline V CDR1 and CDR2: SGDLS, YYNGEE. The CDR3 loop spans 18 amino acids. V lost 3 bases and J lost 3; bases outside the gene matches: 14. Written as DNA, the CDR3 is TGTGCCAGCAGCGGTCCGGGGGCGGGAGGAACACACTACAATGAGCAGTTCTTC. Amino acids: CASSGPGAGGTHYNEQFF.

In its sample, this clone was seen once. The CDR3 region is CASSLGLQGSRGEKLFF. CDR3 nucleotide sequence: TGTGCCAGCAGCTTAGGTCTCCAGGGGTCCCGAGGGGAAAAACTGTTTTTT. The J gene is TRBJ1-4, the V gene TRBV13; maybe TRBD1 (6 bases). Germline CDR1 reads PRHDT; CDR2 reads FYEKMQ (reference sequence). The CDR3 sequence is 17 residues long. V was cut by 0 bases and J by 8 bases, with 19 bases left in between. Full variable domain (remainder filled in from reference TRBV13 and TRBJ1-4): AAGVIQSPRHLIKEKRETATLKCYPIPRHDTVYWYQQGPGQDPQFLISFYEKMQSDKGSIPDRFSAQQFSDYHSELNMSSLELGDSALYFCASSLGLQGSRGEKLFFGSGTQLSVL.

The rearrangement links TRBV29-1 to TRBJ1-1, with 7 positions matching TRBD1. The J segment lost 0 bases and the V segment lost 5 bases, leaving 6 bases of the junction unmatched. The CDR3 contains 14 residues. CDR1 is SQVTM and CDR2 is ANQGSEA in the germline V gene. The CDR3 DNA reads TGCAGCGTTAAGGGGGCCCGGGTGAACACTGAAGCTTTCTTT. The encoded protein is CSVKGARVNTEAFF.

As regards this clone: A much larger clone lies a single base off, so this may be a read error. V usage is TRBV2 and J usage is TRBJ2-3; 9 nucleotides align to TRBD2. Germline trimming cut 3 bases from V and 1 base from J; bases unmatched to any gene: 2. Per germline, CDR1 SNHLY and CDR2 FYNNEI. This CDR3 is built from 15 residues. The CDR3 DNA sequence: TGTGCCAGCAGTGAGTCTAGCGGGGGCACAGATACGCAGTATTTT. This encodes CASSESSGGTDTQYF.

The CDR3 loop reads CASSLSGLAPGEQYF. Here the CDR3 DNA reads TGTGCCAGCAGTTTATCAGGACTAGCACCGGGCGAGCAGTACTTC. The chain employs TRBV27 and TRBJ2-7; 8 bases align to TRBD2. The CDR3 is 15 amino acids. J gave up 6 bases and V 0 bases, and 7 bases lay outside the gene matches. Germline lookup yields CDR1 MNHEY and CDR2 SMNVEV (reference sequence).

This clone occurred once. This sequence joins TRBV29-1 and TRBJ2-1, with 16 bases that match TRBD2. Germline V gene lookup returns CDR1 SQVTM and CDR2 ANQGSEA. The junction had 3 bases not matched to a gene; V was cut back by 6 bases and J by 4 bases. The CDR3 is 15 amino acids. The CDR3 DNA is TGCAGCGTCCCGGGACTAGCGGGAGGGTACAATGAGCAGTTCTTC. It yields the protein CSVPGLAGGYNEQFF.

The chain has TRBV12-5 and TRBJ2-1; TRBD1 agrees at 8 bases. The CDR3 loop spans 14 amino acids. Germline lookup yields CDR1 LGHNT and CDR2 FRNRAP. V lost 1 base, J lost 8 bases, and 4 bases stayed unmatched. CDR3 bases: TGTGCTAGTGGTTTGGGGGTGACAGGGGATGAGCAGTTCTTC. Amino acid sequence: CASGLGVTGDEQFF.

This chain uses TRBV19 with TRBJ2-2, with TRBD1 as a possible D gene (5 bases). The length of the CDR3 is 16 residues. V was trimmed by 4 bases and J by 7 bases, leaving 19 bases between them. Germline lookup yields CDR1 LNHDA and CDR2 SQIVND (reference sequence). The CDR3 DNA reads as TGTGCCAGTAGTACTGGCGACAGTCGTGGATACGGGGAGCTGTTTTTT. This codes for CASSTGDSRGYGELFF. Variable domain in full (rest from reference TRBV19 and TRBJ2-2): DGGITQSPKYLFRKEGQNVTLSCEQNLNHDAMYWYRQDPGQGLRLIYYSQIVNDFQKGDIAEGYSVSREKKESFPLTVTSAQKNPTAFYLCASSTGDSRGYGELFFGEGSRLTVL.

The CDR3 loop reads CASSLPSSGRAFGSYNSPLHF. CDR3 bases: TGTGCCAGCAGTTTACCCAGTTCGGGCAGGGCCTTCGGCTCCTATAATTCACCCCTCCACTTT. The rearrangement uses TRBV28 and TRBJ1-6, with TRBD1 as a possible D gene (5 bases). The V gene's germline CDR1 is MDHEN and CDR2 SYDVKM. The V end lost 2 bases, the J end lost 0 bases, and 23 bases lay between the germline ends. The length of the CDR3 is 21 residues.

This rearrangement joins TRBV4-1 to TRBJ2-5; D remains unclear. Trimming took 4 bases from V and 4 from J, leaving 10 bases between them. Germline V gene data show CDR1 as MGHRA and CDR2 as YSYEKL. The CDR3 has 13 residues. DNA of the CDR3: TGCGCCAGCAGCCGGCAGATTACAGAGACCCAGTACTTC. Its translation is CASSRQITETQYF.